These T cell receptor beta chains were read from a single sample in a study of CD8 T cells in Susac syndrome. TCRdb itself ran the immunoSEQ multiplex PCR reads through MiXCR, one entry per CDR3 protein. Here the sample spans 350,000 to 550,000 distinct CDR3 sequences, approximately 85% being singletons. The material sequenced was CD8+ T cells from PBMCs. Receptors were obtained from a human donor with multiple sclerosis. Each CDR3 is given without its conserved first and last residue.

TRBV19	TRBJ1-5	ASSRYGTRSNQPQH
TRBV7-9	TRBJ1-2	ASSLATGSVGYT
TRBV6-4	TRBJ2-2	ASSDSWEGGELF
TRBV4-1	TRBJ2-1	ASSQDTGTSGGAGLQF
TRBV6-6	TRBJ1-3	AGSRTGALSGNTIY
TRBV6-1	TRBJ1-2	ASLDGAGYGYT
TRBV6-5	TRBJ1-1	ASSYSWGNTEAF
TRBV6-1	TRBJ2-7	ASSVADWTGVEQY
TRBV1	TRBJ1-1	TSSLDRMNTEAF
TRBV10-1	TRBJ1-1	ASRARGSDTEAF
TRBV6-1	TRBJ1-6	ASIQLRGLYYNSPLH
TRBV6-2/TRBV6-3	TRBJ2-1	ASSPYTGSAYNEQF
TRBV12-3/TRBV12-4	TRBJ2-5	ASTLLGVTETQY
TRBV13	TRBJ2-1	ASAGEIYNEQF
TRBV27	TRBJ2-1	ASSLTPRGDEQF
TRBV4-1	TRBJ2-7	ASSQAPLAGGISYEQY
TRBV7-2	TRBJ2-3	ASRPAPGGTDTQY
TRBV20-1	TRBJ1-5	SASRGIQPQH
TRBV6-5	TRBJ2-7	ASSSITQHYEQY
TRBV12-3/TRBV12-4	TRBJ1-1	ASSLGQLPEAF
TRBV30	TRBJ1-2	AWSDRWPLDGYT
TRBV19	TRBJ2-1	ASYSGPGYNEQF
TRBV20-1	TRBJ2-7	SATGTRPGAGYEQY
TRBV20-1	TRBJ2-2	SASRGREEAKNTGELF
TRBV27	TRBJ2-7	ASSWGGSSYEQY
TRBV5-5	TRBJ2-5	ASFRRGGTPNQETQY
TRBV4-1	TRBJ2-7	ASSQSGTDSYEQY
TRBV30	TRBJ2-2	AWTGANTGELF
TRBV30	TRBJ2-1	AWTGQGSYNEQF
TRBV5-4	TRBJ1-1	ASSQLSGSTEAF
TRBV7-9	TRBJ2-5	ASSLVFSGNQETQY
TRBV20-1	TRBJ1-2	SARDIQGAGYGYT
TRBV5-8	TRBJ1-5	ASSFRVMGNQPQH
TRBV4-1	TRBJ2-5	ASSYRRGAESETQY
TRBV7-2	TRBJ2-1	ASSFGQIDSYNEQF
TRBV27	TRBJ2-3	ASSLSGQGSTTDTQY
TRBV6-5	TRBJ2-1	ASSYTRGRGPDNEQF
TRBV4-1	TRBJ1-2	ASSLLGTGGPLLDYGYT
TRBV29-1	TRBJ2-7	SVEVRGTTYEQY
TRBV27	TRBJ2-7	ASSPPGQGYNNEQY
TRBV4-1	TRBJ1-1	ASSQDRFENTEAF
TRBV11-2	TRBJ2-1	ASSPRSLGPNEQF
TRBV4-1	TRBJ2-3	ASSQVRNLAGGDTQY
TRBV4-1	TRBJ2-1	ASSQAAGGTASNEQF
TRBV12-5	TRBJ1-5	ASGWDGQYSNQPQH
TRBV4-1	TRBJ1-5	ASSQDRQLNQPQH
TRBV13	TRBJ2-1	ASSKRLGNEQF
TRBV28	TRBJ1-5	ASVRGAPQPQH
TRBV30	TRBJ2-2	AWSTGNTGELF
TRBV5-6	TRBJ2-2	ANSTGRYTGELF
TRBV21-1	TRBJ1-5	ASSKVEDRYNQPQH
TRBV3-1	TRBJ2-3	ASSPETADTQY
TRBV11-2	TRBJ2-2	ASSFYGTGNTGELF
TRBV7-9	TRBJ1-1	ASSLGGQWYTEAF
TRBV6-1	TRBJ1-1	ASRRGGDTEAF
TRBV10-2	TRBJ1-2	ASSVEGSGYT
TRBV6-1	TRBJ2-7	ASSAWTGTRYEQY
TRBV27	TRBJ1-3	ASSSTGHSGNTIY
TRBV29-1	TRBJ2-3	SVDGQRERPDTQY
TRBV6-1	TRBJ2-1	ASDREGWDEQF